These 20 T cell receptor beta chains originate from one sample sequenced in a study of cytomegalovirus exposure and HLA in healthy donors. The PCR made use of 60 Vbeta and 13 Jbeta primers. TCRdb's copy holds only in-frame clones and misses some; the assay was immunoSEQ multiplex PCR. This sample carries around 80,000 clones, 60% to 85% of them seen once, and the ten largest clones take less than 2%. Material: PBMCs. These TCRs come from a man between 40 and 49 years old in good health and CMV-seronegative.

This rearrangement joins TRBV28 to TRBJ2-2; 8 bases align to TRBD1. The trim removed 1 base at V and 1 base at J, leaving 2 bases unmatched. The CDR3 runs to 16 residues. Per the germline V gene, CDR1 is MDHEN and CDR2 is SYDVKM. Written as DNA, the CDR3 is TGTGCCAGCAGTTTATACGGGACAGGGAACACCGGGGAGCTGTTTTTT. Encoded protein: CASSLYGTGNTGELFF. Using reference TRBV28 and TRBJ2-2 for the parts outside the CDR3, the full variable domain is DVKVTQSSRYLVKRTGEKVFLECVQDMDHENMFWYRQDPGLGLRLIYFSYDVKMKEKGDIPEGYSVSREKKERFSLILESASTNQTSMYLCASSLYGTGNTGELFFGEGSRLTVL.

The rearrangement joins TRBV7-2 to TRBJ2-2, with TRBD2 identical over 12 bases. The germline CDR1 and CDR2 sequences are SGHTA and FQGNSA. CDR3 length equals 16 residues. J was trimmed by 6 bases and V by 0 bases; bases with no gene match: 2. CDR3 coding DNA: TGTGCCAGCAGCTTAGCGGCTAGCGGGGGGGCCGGGGAGCTGTTTTTT. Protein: CASSLAASGGAGELFF.

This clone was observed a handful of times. The CDR3 sequence is CASSLSGLRYF. CDR3 sequence (DNA): TGTGCCAGCAGTTTATCGGGACTACGATACTTC. The chain links TRBV28 to TRBJ2-5; 7 positions match TRBD2. The CDR3 is 11 amino acids. Trimming cost V 1 base and J 14 bases; bases outside gene matches: 4. Germline CDR1 is MDHEN and CDR2 is SYDVKM.

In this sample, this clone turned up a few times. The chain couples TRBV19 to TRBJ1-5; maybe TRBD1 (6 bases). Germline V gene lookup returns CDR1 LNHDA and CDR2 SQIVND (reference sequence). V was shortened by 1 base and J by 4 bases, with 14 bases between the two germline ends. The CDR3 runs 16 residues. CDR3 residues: CASSIVLGQGNQPQHF. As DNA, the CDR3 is TGTGCCAGTAGTATAGTTTTGGGGCAGGGGAATCAGCCCCAGCATTTT.

The CDR3 is CASSSRLAGLETQYF. The CDR3 DNA reads as TGTGCCAGCAGCTCCAGACTAGCGGGCTTGGAGACCCAGTACTTC. The chain has TRBV11-2 and TRBJ2-5; TRBD2 aligns across 10 bases. The CDR3 is made up of 15 amino acids. Germline lookup yields CDR1 SGHAT and CDR2 FQNNGV. After removal of 4 bases from V and 5 bases from J, the junction contained 7 bases not matched to a gene.

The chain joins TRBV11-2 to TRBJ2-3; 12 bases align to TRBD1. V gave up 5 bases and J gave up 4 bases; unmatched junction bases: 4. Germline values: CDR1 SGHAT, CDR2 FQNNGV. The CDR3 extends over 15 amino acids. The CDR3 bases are TGTGCCAGCAGCATGGGACAGGGGGCGGCAGATACGCAGTATTTT. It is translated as CASSMGQGAADTQYF.

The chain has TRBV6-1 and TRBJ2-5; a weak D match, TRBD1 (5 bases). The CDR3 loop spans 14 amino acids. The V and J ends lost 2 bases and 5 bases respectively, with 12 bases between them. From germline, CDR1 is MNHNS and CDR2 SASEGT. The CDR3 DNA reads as TGTGCCAGCAGTGAACCCCAGGGTTGGGAGACCCAGTACTTC. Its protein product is CASSEPQGWETQYF.

Here the CDR3 reads CASSSGTGGLEQYF. The CDR3 bases are TGTGCCAGCAGCTCCGGGACAGGGGGGCTCGAGCAGTACTTC. This chain links TRBV7-9 with TRBJ2-7; 11 bases agree with TRBD1. The CDR3 runs to 14 residues. V trimming: 4 bases; J trimming: 6 bases; junction bases outside the gene matches: 5. CDR1 is SEHNR, CDR2 FQNEAQ, per germline (reference sequence).

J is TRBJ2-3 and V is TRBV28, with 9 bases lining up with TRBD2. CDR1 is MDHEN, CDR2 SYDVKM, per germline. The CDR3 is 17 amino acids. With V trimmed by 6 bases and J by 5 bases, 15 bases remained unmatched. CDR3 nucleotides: TGTGCCAGCAGCCAAAAACGAGGGCGGGAGGGGGGAGATACGCAGTATTTT. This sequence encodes CASSQKRGREGGDTQYF.

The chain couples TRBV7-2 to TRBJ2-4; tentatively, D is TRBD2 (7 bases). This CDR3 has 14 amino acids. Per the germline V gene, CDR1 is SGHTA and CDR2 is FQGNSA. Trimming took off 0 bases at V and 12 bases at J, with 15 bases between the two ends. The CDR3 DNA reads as TGTGCCAGCAGCTTAGCGGCGGGGGCGGACAGTCAGTACTTC. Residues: CASSLAAGADSQYF.

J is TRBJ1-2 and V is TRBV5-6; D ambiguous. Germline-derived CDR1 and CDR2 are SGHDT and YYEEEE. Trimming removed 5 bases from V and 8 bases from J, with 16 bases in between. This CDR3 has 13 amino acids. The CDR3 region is CASSPGGGSGYTF. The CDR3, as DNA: TGTGCCAGCAGTCCGGGAGGAGGGAGCGGCTACACCTTC.

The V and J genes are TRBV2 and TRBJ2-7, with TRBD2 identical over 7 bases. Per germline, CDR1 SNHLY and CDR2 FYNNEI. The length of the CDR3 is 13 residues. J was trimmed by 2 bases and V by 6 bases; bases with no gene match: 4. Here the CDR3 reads CASRTSGAYEQYF. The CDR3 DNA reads TGTGCCAGCAGGACGAGCGGGGCCTACGAGCAGTACTTC. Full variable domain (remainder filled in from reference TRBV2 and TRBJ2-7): EPEVTQTPSHQVTQMGQEVILRCVPISNHLYFYWYRQILGQKVEFLVSFYNNEISEKSEIFDDQFSVERPDGSNFTLKIRSTKLEDSAMYFCASRTSGAYEQYFGPGTRLTVT.

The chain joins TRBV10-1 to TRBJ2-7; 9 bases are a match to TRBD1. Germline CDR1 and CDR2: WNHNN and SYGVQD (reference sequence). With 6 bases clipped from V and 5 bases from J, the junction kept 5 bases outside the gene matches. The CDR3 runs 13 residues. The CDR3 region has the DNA TGCGCCAGCAGCTCGGGACAGGGAGACGAGCAGTACTTC. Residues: CASSSGQGDEQYF.

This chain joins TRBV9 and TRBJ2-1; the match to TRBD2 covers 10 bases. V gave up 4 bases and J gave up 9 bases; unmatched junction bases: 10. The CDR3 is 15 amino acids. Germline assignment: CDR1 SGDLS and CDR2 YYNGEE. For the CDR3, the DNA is TGTGCCAGCAGCCGTCTGAGCGGGAGGGCCGGTGAGCAGTTCTTC. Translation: CASSRLSGRAGEQFF. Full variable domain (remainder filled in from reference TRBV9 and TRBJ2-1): DSGVTQTPKHLITATGQRVTLRCSPRSGDLSVYWYQQSLDQGLQFLIQYYNGEERAKGNILERFSAQQFPDLHSELNLSSLELGDSALYFCASSRLSGRAGEQFFGPGTRLTVL.

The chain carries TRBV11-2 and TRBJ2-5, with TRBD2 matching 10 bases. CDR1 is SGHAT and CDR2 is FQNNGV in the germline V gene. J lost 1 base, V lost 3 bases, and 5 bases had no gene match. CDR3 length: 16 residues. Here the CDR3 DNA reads TGTGCCAGCAGCTTGAGACTAGCGGGCTCCCAAGAGACCCAGTACTTC. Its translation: CASSLRLAGSQETQYF.

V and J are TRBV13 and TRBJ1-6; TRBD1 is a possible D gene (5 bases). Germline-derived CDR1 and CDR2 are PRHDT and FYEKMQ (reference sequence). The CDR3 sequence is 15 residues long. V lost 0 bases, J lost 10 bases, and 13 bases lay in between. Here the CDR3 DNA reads TGTGCCAGCAGCTTAGGGCAGGGCGGTAACTCACCCCTCCACTTT. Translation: CASSLGQGGNSPLHF.

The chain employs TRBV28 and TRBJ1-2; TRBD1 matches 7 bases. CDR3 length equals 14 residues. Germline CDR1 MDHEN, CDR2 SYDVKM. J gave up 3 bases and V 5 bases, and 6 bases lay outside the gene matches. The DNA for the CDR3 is TGTGCCAGCAGTCCGGGACAGCCCTACTATGGCTACACCTTC. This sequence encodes CASSPGQPYYGYTF.

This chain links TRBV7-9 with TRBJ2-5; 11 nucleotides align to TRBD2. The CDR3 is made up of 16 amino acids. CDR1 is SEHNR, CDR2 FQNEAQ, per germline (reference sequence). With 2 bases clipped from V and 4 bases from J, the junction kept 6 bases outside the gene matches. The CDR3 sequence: CASSLSLAGDLETQYF. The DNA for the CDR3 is TGTGCCAGCAGCTTATCACTAGCGGGAGATTTAGAGACCCAGTACTTC.

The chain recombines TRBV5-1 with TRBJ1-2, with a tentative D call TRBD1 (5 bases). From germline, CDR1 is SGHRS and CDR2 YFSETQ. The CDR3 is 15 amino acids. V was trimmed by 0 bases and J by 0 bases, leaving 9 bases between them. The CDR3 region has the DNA TGCGCCAGCAGCTTGGGGGGCACAGCTAACTATGGCTACACCTTC. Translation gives CASSLGGTANYGYTF.

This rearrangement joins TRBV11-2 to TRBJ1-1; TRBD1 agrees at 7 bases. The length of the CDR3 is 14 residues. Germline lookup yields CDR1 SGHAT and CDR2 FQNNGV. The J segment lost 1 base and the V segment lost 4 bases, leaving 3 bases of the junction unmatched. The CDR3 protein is CASSSRGANTEAFF. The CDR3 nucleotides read TGTGCCAGCAGCTCCAGGGGGGCGAACACTGAAGCTTTCTTT.